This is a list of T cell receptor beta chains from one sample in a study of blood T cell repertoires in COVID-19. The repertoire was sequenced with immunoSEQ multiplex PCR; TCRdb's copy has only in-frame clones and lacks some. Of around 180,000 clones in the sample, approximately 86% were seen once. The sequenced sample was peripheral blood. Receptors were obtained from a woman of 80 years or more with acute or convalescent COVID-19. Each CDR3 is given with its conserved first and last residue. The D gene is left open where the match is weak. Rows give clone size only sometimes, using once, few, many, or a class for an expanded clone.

cdr3_aa: CAISLAGGPGNTDTQYF; cdr3_nt: TGTGCCATCAGTTTAGCGGGAGGGCCTGGCAACACAGATACGCAGTATTTT; v_call: TRBV10-3; clone_size: .; d_call: TRBD2; j_call: TRBJ2-3
cdr3_aa: CASSQVATDYEQYF; cdr3_nt: TGTGCCAGCAGCCAAGTTGCGACAGACTACGAGCAGTACTTC; v_call: TRBV4-2; clone_size: once; d_call: .; j_call: TRBJ2-7
cdr3_aa: CASSPPRCASESHEQYF; cdr3_nt: TGTGCCAGCAGCCCCCCCCGATGTGCTAGCGAAAGTCACGAGCAGTACTTC; v_call: TRBV11-3; clone_size: .; d_call: .; j_call: TRBJ2-7
cdr3_aa: CASSLEQGAGYTF; cdr3_nt: TGTGCCAGCAGCTTAGAACAGGGGGCTGGCTACACCTTC; v_call: TRBV11-2; clone_size: .; d_call: TRBD1; j_call: TRBJ1-2
cdr3_aa: CASSLVGGHNSPLHF; cdr3_nt: TGTGCCAGCAGCTTAGTAGGGGGCCATAATTCACCCCTCCACTTT; v_call: TRBV7-9; clone_size: once; d_call: TRBD1; j_call: TRBJ1-6
cdr3_aa: CATLDAGTGAVNEQFF; cdr3_nt: TGTGCCACTCTAGATGCCGGGACAGGGGCGGTCAATGAGCAGTTCTTC; v_call: TRBV6-6; clone_size: .; d_call: TRBD1; j_call: TRBJ2-1
cdr3_aa: CASSIRDQETQYF; cdr3_nt: TGTGCCAGTAGTATACGGGACCAAGAGACCCAGTACTTC; v_call: TRBV19; clone_size: .; d_call: .; j_call: TRBJ2-5
cdr3_aa: CASSAGQVGRPWSTEAFF; cdr3_nt: TGTGCCAGCAGCGCCGGACAGGTGGGACGGCCATGGAGCACTGAAGCTTTCTTT; v_call: TRBV9; clone_size: .; d_call: TRBD1; j_call: TRBJ1-1
cdr3_aa: CASSPSGGVNEQFF; cdr3_nt: TGCGCCAGCAGCCCTAGCGGGGGGGTCAATGAGCAGTTCTTC; v_call: TRBV4-1; clone_size: .; d_call: TRBD2; j_call: TRBJ2-1
cdr3_aa: CASSPSGGGSTEAFF; cdr3_nt: TGTGCCAGCTCACCGTCGGGAGGGGGCAGTACTGAAGCTTTCTTT; v_call: TRBV18; clone_size: .; d_call: TRBD1; j_call: TRBJ1-1
cdr3_aa: CASTHRTGTPYEQYF; cdr3_nt: TGTGCCAGCACTCATCGTACCGGGACACCCTACGAGCAGTACTTC; v_call: TRBV6-5; clone_size: .; d_call: .; j_call: TRBJ2-7
cdr3_aa: CASSLDRSGIQFF; cdr3_nt: TGTGCCAGCAGCTTAGATCGGTCCGGGATCCAGTTCTTC; v_call: TRBV11-2; clone_size: once; d_call: .; j_call: TRBJ2-1
cdr3_aa: CASSQVGVGYTF; cdr3_nt: TGCGCCAGCAGCCAAGTAGGGGTTGGCTACACCTTC; v_call: TRBV4-3; clone_size: .; d_call: .; j_call: TRBJ1-2
cdr3_aa: CAWQSPQSTQPQHF; cdr3_nt: TGTGCCTGGCAGTCCCCGCAATCCACTCAGCCCCAGCATTTT; v_call: TRBV30; clone_size: .; d_call: .; j_call: TRBJ1-5
cdr3_aa: CASSQQLDQPQHF; cdr3_nt: TGTGCCAGCAGCCAACAGTTGGATCAGCCCCAGCATTTT; v_call: TRBV3-1/TRBV3-2; clone_size: .; d_call: .; j_call: TRBJ1-5
cdr3_aa: CASSERGRGNTIYF; cdr3_nt: TGTGCCAGCAGCGAAAGGGGTAGGGGAAACACCATATATTTT; v_call: TRBV2; clone_size: .; d_call: .; j_call: TRBJ1-3
cdr3_aa: CASRLDRGNEKLFF; cdr3_nt: TGTGCCAGCAGACTTGACAGGGGGAATGAAAAACTGTTTTTT; v_call: TRBV7-9; clone_size: .; d_call: TRBD1; j_call: TRBJ1-4
cdr3_aa: CASSLIAGDTQYF; cdr3_nt: TGTGCCAGCAGTTTGATAGCGGGGGATACGCAGTATTTT; v_call: TRBV6-5; clone_size: .; d_call: TRBD2; j_call: TRBJ2-3
cdr3_aa: CASSRPGQGNTGELFF; cdr3_nt: TGTGCCAGCAGCAGACCGGGACAGGGTAATACCGGGGAGCTGTTTTTT; v_call: TRBV7-9; clone_size: .; d_call: TRBD1; j_call: TRBJ2-2
cdr3_aa: CASSPAYSGQTYEQYF; cdr3_nt: TGTGCCAGCAGCCCCGCCTACTCGGGTCAAACCTACGAGCAGTACTTC; v_call: TRBV9; clone_size: .; d_call: .; j_call: TRBJ2-7
cdr3_aa: CASSQGRGQNIYEQYF; cdr3_nt: TGTGCCAGCAGTCAAGGACGGGGTCAAAATATCTACGAGCAGTACTTC; v_call: TRBV27; clone_size: .; d_call: .; j_call: TRBJ2-7
cdr3_aa: CASSRSEGGNNSPLHF; cdr3_nt: TGTGCCAGCAGCCGATCCGAGGGGGGGAATAATTCACCCCTCCACTTT; v_call: TRBV6-6; clone_size: once; d_call: .; j_call: TRBJ1-6
cdr3_aa: CAISPQGASNSPLHF; cdr3_nt: TGTGCCATCAGCCCACAGGGGGCTTCGAATTCACCCCTCCACTTT; v_call: TRBV10-3; clone_size: few; d_call: TRBD1; j_call: TRBJ1-6
cdr3_aa: CASSLVRQNTEAFF; cdr3_nt: TGTGCCAGCAGCTTGGTGAGGCAGAACACTGAAGCTTTCTTT; v_call: TRBV5-5; clone_size: .; d_call: .; j_call: TRBJ1-1
cdr3_aa: CASSFLRGEKLFF; cdr3_nt: TGTGCCAGCTCTTTCCTCAGGGGTGAAAAACTGTTTTTT; v_call: TRBV25-1; clone_size: .; d_call: .; j_call: TRBJ1-4
cdr3_aa: CASSPLRGGTSYEQYF; cdr3_nt: TGCGCCAGCAGCCCCTTAAGAGGGGGAACCTCCTACGAGCAGTACTTC; v_call: TRBV4-1; clone_size: .; d_call: .; j_call: TRBJ2-7
cdr3_aa: CASSGQGARGYTF; cdr3_nt: TGTGCCAGTAGTGGACAGGGGGCGCGGGGCTACACCTTC; v_call: TRBV19; clone_size: .; d_call: TRBD1; j_call: TRBJ1-2
cdr3_aa: CASSVGGQEETQYF; cdr3_nt: TGTGCCAGCAGCGTAGGGGGACAGGAAGAGACCCAGTACTTC; v_call: TRBV9; clone_size: .; d_call: TRBD1; j_call: TRBJ2-5